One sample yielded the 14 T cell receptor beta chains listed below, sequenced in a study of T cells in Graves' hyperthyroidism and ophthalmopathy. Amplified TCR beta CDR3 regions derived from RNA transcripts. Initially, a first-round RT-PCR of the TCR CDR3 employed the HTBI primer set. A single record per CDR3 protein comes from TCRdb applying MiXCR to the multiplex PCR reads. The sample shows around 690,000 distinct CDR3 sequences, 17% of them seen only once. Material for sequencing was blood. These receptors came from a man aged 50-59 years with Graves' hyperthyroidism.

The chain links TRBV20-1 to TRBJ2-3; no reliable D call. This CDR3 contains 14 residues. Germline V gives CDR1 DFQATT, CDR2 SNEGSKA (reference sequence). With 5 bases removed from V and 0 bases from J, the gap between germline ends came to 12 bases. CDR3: CSARNRASTDTQYF. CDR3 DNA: TGCAGTGCTCGGAACAGAGCTAGCACAGATACGCAGTATTTT.

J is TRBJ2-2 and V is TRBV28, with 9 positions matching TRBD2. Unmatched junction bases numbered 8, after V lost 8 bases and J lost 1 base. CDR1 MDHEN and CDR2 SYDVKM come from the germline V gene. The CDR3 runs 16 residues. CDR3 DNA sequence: TGTGCCAGCGATAGAGAACTAGCGGGGAACACCGGGGAGCTGTTTTTT. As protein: CASDRELAGNTGELFF.

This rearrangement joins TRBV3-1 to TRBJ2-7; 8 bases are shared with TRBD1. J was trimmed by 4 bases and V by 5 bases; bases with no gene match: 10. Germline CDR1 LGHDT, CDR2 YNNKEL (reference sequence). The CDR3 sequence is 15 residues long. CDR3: CASSNRDRPSYEQYF. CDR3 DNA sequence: TGTGCCAGCAGCAACCGGGACAGGCCATCATACGAGCAGTACTTC.

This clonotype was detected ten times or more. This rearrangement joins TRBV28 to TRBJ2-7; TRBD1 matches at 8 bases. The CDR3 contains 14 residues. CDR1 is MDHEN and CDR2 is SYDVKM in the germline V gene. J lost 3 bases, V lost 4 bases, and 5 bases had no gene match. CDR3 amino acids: CASSWDRTNYEQYF. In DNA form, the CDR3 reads TGTGCCAGCAGTTGGGACAGGACAAACTACGAGCAGTACTTC.

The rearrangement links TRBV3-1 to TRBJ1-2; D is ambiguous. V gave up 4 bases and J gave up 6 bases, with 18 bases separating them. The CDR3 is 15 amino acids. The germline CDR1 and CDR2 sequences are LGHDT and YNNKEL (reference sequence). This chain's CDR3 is CASSREGAGRHGYTF. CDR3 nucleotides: TGTGCCAGCAGCCGGGAGGGCGCTGGTCGGCATGGCTACACCTTC.

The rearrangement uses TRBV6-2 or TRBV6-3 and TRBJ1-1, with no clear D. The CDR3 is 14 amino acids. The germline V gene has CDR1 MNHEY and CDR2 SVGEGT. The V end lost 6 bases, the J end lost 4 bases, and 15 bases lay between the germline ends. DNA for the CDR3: TGTGCCAGCAGCCACCCCTTTAAGGGCACTGAAGCTTTCTTT. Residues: CASSHPFKGTEAFF.

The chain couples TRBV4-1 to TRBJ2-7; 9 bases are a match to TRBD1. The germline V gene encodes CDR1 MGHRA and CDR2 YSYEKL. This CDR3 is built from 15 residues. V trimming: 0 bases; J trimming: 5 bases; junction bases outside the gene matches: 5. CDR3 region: CASSQDGTGWDEQYF. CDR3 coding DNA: TGCGCCAGCAGCCAAGATGGGACAGGGTGGGACGAGCAGTACTTC.

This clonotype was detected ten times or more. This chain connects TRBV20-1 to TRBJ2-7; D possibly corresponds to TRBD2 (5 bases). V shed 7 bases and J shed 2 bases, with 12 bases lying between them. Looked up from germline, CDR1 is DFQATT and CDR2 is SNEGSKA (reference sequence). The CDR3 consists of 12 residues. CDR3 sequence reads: CSGGSETYEQYF. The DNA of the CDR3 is TGCAGTGGTGGTAGCGAGACCTACGAGCAGTACTTC.

CDR3 DNA: TGTGCCACCAGCAGAGATAGAGGAGGGACTATGGCCGGGGAGCTGTTTTTT. Residues: CATSRDRGGTMAGELFF. V usage is TRBV15 and J usage is TRBJ2-2; 7 positions match TRBD2. CDR3 length: 17 residues. The germline gives CDR1 LNHNV, CDR2 YYDKDF (reference sequence). The V gene end was trimmed by 0 bases and the J gene end by 6 bases; junction bases not matched to a gene: 10.

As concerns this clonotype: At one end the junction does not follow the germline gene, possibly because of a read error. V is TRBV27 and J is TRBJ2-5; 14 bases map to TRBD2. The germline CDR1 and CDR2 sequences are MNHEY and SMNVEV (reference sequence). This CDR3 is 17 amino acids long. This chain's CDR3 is CGTSWSGLAGGQETPYF. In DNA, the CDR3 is TGTGGCACCTCTTGGTCCGGACTAGCGGGAGGCCAAGAGACCCCGTACTTC.

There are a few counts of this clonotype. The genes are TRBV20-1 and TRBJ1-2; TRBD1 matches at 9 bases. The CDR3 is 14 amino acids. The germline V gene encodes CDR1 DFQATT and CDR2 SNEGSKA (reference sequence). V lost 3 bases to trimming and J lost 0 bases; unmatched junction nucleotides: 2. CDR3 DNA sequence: TGCAGTGCTAGGAGGGACAGGGCTAACTATGGCTACACCTTC. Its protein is CSARRDRANYGYTF.

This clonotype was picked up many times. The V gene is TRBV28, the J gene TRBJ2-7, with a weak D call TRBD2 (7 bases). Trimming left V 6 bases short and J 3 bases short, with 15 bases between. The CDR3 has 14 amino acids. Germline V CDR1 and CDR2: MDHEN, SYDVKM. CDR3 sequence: CASRQRGGNYEQYF. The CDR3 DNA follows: TGTGCCAGCAGGCAGAGGGGGGGGAACTACGAGCAGTACTTC.

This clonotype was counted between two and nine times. CDR3 residues: CASREGTTTLRDTEAFF. The DNA of the CDR3 is TGCGCCAGCAGGGAGGGGACTACGACTTTACGGGACACTGAAGCTTTCTTT. The J gene is TRBJ1-1, the V gene TRBV5-1; TRBD1 is a possible D gene (5 bases). V was trimmed by 5 bases and J by 3 bases, leaving 23 bases between them. The CDR3 consists of 17 residues. Germline assignment: CDR1 SGHRS and CDR2 YFSETQ.

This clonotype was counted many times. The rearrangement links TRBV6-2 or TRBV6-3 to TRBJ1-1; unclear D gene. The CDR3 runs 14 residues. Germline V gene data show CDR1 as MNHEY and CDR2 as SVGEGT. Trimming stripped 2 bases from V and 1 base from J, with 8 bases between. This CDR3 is CASSYMAGNTEAFF. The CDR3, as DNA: TGTGCCAGCAGTTACATGGCAGGGAACACTGAAGCTTTCTTT.